A single sample gave rise to the 30 T cell receptor beta chains below, sequenced in a study of cytomegalovirus exposure and HLA in healthy donors. 60 Vbeta and 13 Jbeta primers were used in PCR. The assay was immunoSEQ multiplex PCR, and TCRdb's table has in-frame clones only and misses some. The sample lists approximately 120,000 clones, more than 65% seen once, with around 13% in the top ten. Sequences were obtained from PBMCs. Receptors were obtained from a woman in her sixties in good health and CMV-seropositive.

This sequence joins TRBV9 and TRBJ2-3; TRBD2 agrees at 11 bases. This CDR3 is built from 16 residues. V shed 0 bases, J shed 6 bases, and the junction held 6 bases outside the gene matches. In germline, CDR1 is SGDLS, CDR2 YYNGEE. In DNA, the CDR3 is TGTGCCAGCAGCGTAGCCACTAGCGGGGGTTTGGATACGCAGTATTTT. This codes for CASSVATSGGLDTQYF.

On this clone itself: Different DNA sequences within this sample yield the same CDR3. The J gene is TRBJ2-2, the V gene TRBV5-4, with 7 bases identical to TRBD1. The CDR3 is 15 residues long. After removal of 3 bases from V and 7 bases from J, the junction contained 9 bases not matched to a gene. Germline assignment: CDR1 SGHNT and CDR2 YYREEE (reference sequence). In DNA form, the CDR3 reads TGTGCCAGCAGCTGGGCTGGGACAGCCGGCGGGGAGCTGTTTTTT. Translating gives CASSWAGTAGGELFF.

V and J are TRBV7-9 and TRBJ2-5; TRBD1 aligns across 9 bases. Trimming cost V 4 bases and J 6 bases; bases outside gene matches: 6. The CDR3 has 14 residues. Germline V gene data show CDR1 as SEHNR and CDR2 as FQNEAQ (reference sequence). For the CDR3, the DNA is TGTGCCAGCAGCTCACAGGGGGCGCGGAAGACCCAGTACTTC. It translates to CASSSQGARKTQYF.

J is TRBJ2-1 and V is TRBV4-3, with D tentatively TRBD1 (5 bases). The V end lost 1 base, the J end lost 2 bases, and 9 bases lay between the germline ends. The CDR3 runs 15 residues. Germline V gene data show CDR1 as LGHNA and CDR2 as YSLEER. Here the CDR3 DNA reads TGCGCCAGCAGCCAAGTCCAGGGTCCCTACAATGAGCAGTTCTTC. It codes for CASSQVQGPYNEQFF.

V gene TRBV6-4 combines with J gene TRBJ2-7; D is perhaps TRBD2 (5 bases). Germline CDR1 and CDR2: MRHNA and SNTAGT. Trimming took 6 bases from V and 0 from J, leaving 12 bases between them. This CDR3 has 14 residues. The CDR3 spells CASSATGSSYEQYF. DNA of the CDR3: TGTGCCAGCAGCGCCACGGGGAGCTCCTACGAGCAGTACTTC.

V usage is TRBV18 and J usage is TRBJ1-2; D perhaps matches TRBD1 (5 bases). The CDR3 contains 13 residues. V was cut by 2 bases and J by 6 bases, with 10 bases left in between. The V gene's germline CDR1 is KGHSH and CDR2 LQKENI. The CDR3 here is CASSPYGRDGYTF. The CDR3 DNA reads TGTGCCAGCTCACCATATGGCAGGGATGGCTACACCTTC.

This sequence joins TRBV12-5 and TRBJ1-5; 10 bases line up with TRBD1. The germline gives CDR1 LGHNT, CDR2 FRNRAP. The CDR3 is 16 residues long. Trimming at V came to 4 bases and at J to 7 bases, leaving 10 bases not matched to a gene. The CDR3 sequence is CASGSPTGGREQPQHF. The CDR3 DNA follows: TGTGCTAGTGGTTCCCCGACAGGGGGCAGGGAGCAGCCCCAGCATTTT.

The chain carries TRBV7-2 and TRBJ1-1; 9 bases line up with TRBD1. The V gene end was trimmed by 5 bases and the J gene end by 4 bases; junction bases not matched to a gene: 8. This CDR3 contains 15 residues. CDR1 is SGHTA, CDR2 FQGNSA, per germline. CDR3 sequence reads: CASSPQTGGGTEAFF. Written as DNA, the CDR3 is TGTGCCAGCAGCCCTCAGACAGGGGGTGGCACTGAAGCTTTCTTT. Based on the CDR3 plus reference TRBV7-2 and TRBJ1-1, the full variable domain is GAGVSQSPSNKVTEKGKDVELRCDPISGHTALYWYRQSLGQGLEFLIYFQGNSAPDKSGLPSDRFSAERTGGSVSTLTIQRTQQEDSAVYLCASSPQTGGGTEAFFGQGTRLTVV.

A note on this clone: This same CDR3 is encoded by further DNA sequences in the sample. The chain links TRBV30 to TRBJ1-4; TRBD1 matches 7 bases. The V gene end was trimmed by 8 bases and the J gene end by 3 bases; junction bases not matched to a gene: 12. Per the germline V gene, CDR1 is GTSNPN and CDR2 is SVGIG (reference sequence). The CDR3 spans 15 residues. CDR3 amino acids: CASGRGLGSNEKLFF. The CDR3 DNA follows: TGTGCCAGCGGGAGGGGGCTAGGGTCTAATGAAAAACTGTTTTTT. The full variable domain, completed using reference TRBV30 and TRBJ1-4, is SQTIHQWPATLVQPVGSPLSLECTVEGTSNPNLYWYRQAAGRGLQLLFYSVGIGQISSEVPQNLSASRPQDRQFILSSKKLLLSDSGFYLCASGRGLGSNEKLFFGSGTQLSVL.

The rearrangement links TRBV4-3 to TRBJ1-1, with D possibly being TRBD1 (5 bases). This CDR3 has 16 residues. V was pared by 3 bases and J by 1 base, with 15 bases between. Germline loops: CDR1 LGHNA, CDR2 YSLEER. CDR3 DNA: TGCGCCAGCAGCCACCTCTTTGGGGGGACGAACACTGAAGCTTTCTTT. Its translation: CASSHLFGGTNTEAFF.

This sequence joins TRBV30 and TRBJ1-2, with 7 bases aligning to TRBD1. The CDR3 contains 13 residues. Germline V gene data show CDR1 as GTSNPN and CDR2 as SVGIG (reference sequence). Trimming removed 0 bases from V and 7 bases from J; junction bases left unmatched: 5. The CDR3 region has the DNA TGTGCCTGGAGTGTACAAAGGGGGCCTGGCTACACCTTC. Amino acids: CAWSVQRGPGYTF. Supplemented by reference TRBV30 and TRBJ1-2, the full variable domain reads SQTIHQWPATLVQPVGSPLSLECTVEGTSNPNLYWYRQAAGRGLQLLFYSVGIGQISSEVPQNLSASRPQDRQFILSSKKLLLSDSGFYLCAWSVQRGPGYTFGSGTRLTVV.

The chain employs TRBV29-1 and TRBJ2-3; 8 positions match TRBD1. Looked up from germline, CDR1 is SQVTM and CDR2 is ANQGSEA. The CDR3 covers 14 residues. V lost 6 bases to trimming and J lost 3 bases; unmatched junction nucleotides: 8. The CDR3: CSVERTGITDTQYF. DNA for the CDR3: TGCAGCGTCGAACGGACAGGGATTACAGATACGCAGTATTTT.

A few counts support this clone. The chain employs TRBV20-1 and TRBJ2-7, with D possibly TRBD1 on 5 matching bases. Trimming removed 5 bases from V and 5 bases from J, with 10 bases in between. Looked up from germline, CDR1 is DFQATT and CDR2 is SNEGSKA (reference sequence). The CDR3 loop spans 11 amino acids. In DNA form, the CDR3 reads TGCAGTGCTCACCCAGGGAACGAGCAGTACTTC. It is translated as CSAHPGNEQYF.

The table lists this clone with a count of one. The chain recombines TRBV29-1 with TRBJ2-1, with 7 nucleotides matching TRBD2. V gave up 5 bases and J gave up 7 bases; unmatched junction bases: 8. CDR3 length: 13 residues. The germline V gene has CDR1 SQVTM and CDR2 ANQGSEA. CDR3 sequence (DNA): TGCAGCGTTAGGGCCGGGAGGTTGAATGAGCAGTTCTTC. Translating gives CSVRAGRLNEQFF.

The chain recombines TRBV9 with TRBJ2-3; TRBD2 might be the D (6 bases). V dropped 4 bases and J dropped 2 bases, with 17 bases sitting between them. The CDR3 has 16 residues. In germline, CDR1 is SGDLS, CDR2 YYNGEE. The CDR3 coding sequence is TGTGCCAGCAGCCGACCGGGACGGGAGTCCACAGATACGCAGTATTTT. It yields the protein CASSRPGRESTDTQYF. Full variable domain (missing parts from reference TRBV9 and TRBJ2-3): DSGVTQTPKHLITATGQRVTLRCSPRSGDLSVYWYQQSLDQGLQFLIQYYNGEERAKGNILERFSAQQFPDLHSELNLSSLELGDSALYFCASSRPGRESTDTQYFGPGTRLTVL.

This chain connects TRBV7-9 to TRBJ2-7, with 11 bases aligning to TRBD1. V lost 4 bases and J lost 2; bases outside the gene matches: 13. Germline V gene lookup returns CDR1 SEHNR and CDR2 FQNEAQ (reference sequence). The CDR3 has 18 residues. CDR3 DNA: TGTGCCAGCAGCTCCTCATTCTCGGACAGGGGGCTACCCTACGAGCAGTACTTC. It specifies CASSSSFSDRGLPYEQYF.

V usage is TRBV4-1 and J usage is TRBJ2-5; maybe TRBD1 (7 bases). The DNA end lines up better with TRBJ2-7; the J call may be wrong. This CDR3 comprises 15 residues. Germline values: CDR1 MGHRA, CDR2 YSYEKL. The CDR3 DNA is TGCGCCAGCAGCCAAGGGGGGGCAGGGGGCTACGAGCAGTACTTC. Its protein product is CASSQGGAGGYEQYF.

This chain uses TRBV4-1 with TRBJ1-4; possibly TRBD1 for D (5 bases). This CDR3 is built from 17 residues. Germline CDR1 and CDR2: MGHRA and YSYEKL. V lost 1 base and J 4 bases, leaving 16 bases between the germline ends. CDR3 protein: CASSQGQLGELNEKLFF. CDR3 in DNA: TGCGCCAGCAGCCAAGGACAGCTTGGGGAACTTAATGAAAAACTGTTTTTT.

The DNA for the CDR3 is TGTGCCAGCAGCGCAAGCCGCTTGCCCCAGGCAAGCGAGGGTTATGGCTACACCTTC. Residues: CASSASRLPQASEGYGYTF. This chain links TRBV9 with TRBJ1-2; D remains ambiguous. Trimming cost V 3 bases and J 5 bases, with 29 bases left between them. CDR1 and CDR2 from the germline V gene are SGDLS and YYNGEE. CDR3 length: 19 amino acids.

The chain has TRBV21-1 and TRBJ1-4; the table's D call TRBD1 went unverified against the DNA. TRBV21-1 is assigned pseudogene status. The CDR3 contains 16 residues. Here the CDR3 reads CASSSTGTGVEEKLFF. The DNA for the CDR3 is TGTGCCAGCAGCAGTACCGGGACAGGCGTCGAAGAAAAACTGTTTTTT.

The V gene is TRBV6-1, the J gene TRBJ2-1; D not certain. CDR1 and CDR2 from the germline V gene are MNHNS and SASEGT. Trimming removed 4 bases at V and 7 bases at J, with 8 bases between. CDR3 size: 12 residues. The CDR3 loop reads CASSAYWNEQFF. CDR3 coding DNA: TGTGCCAGCAGTGCGTACTGGAATGAGCAGTTCTTC.

The chain carries TRBV29-1 and TRBJ1-1, with a tentative D call TRBD1 (6 bases). CDR3 length equals 14 residues. Trimming removed 2 bases from V and 2 bases from J, with 12 bases in between. Germline-derived CDR1 and CDR2 are SQVTM and ANQGSEA. The CDR3 spells CSVEPTGLNTEAFF. As DNA, the CDR3 is TGCAGCGTTGAACCGACAGGACTTAACACTGAAGCTTTCTTT.

Notes on this clone: Other DNA sequences within the sample encode an identical CDR3. The rearrangement joins TRBV30 to TRBJ2-3, with a weak D call TRBD1 (5 bases). Germline CDR1 reads GTSNPN; CDR2 reads SVGIG (reference sequence). Trimming removed 3 bases from V and 4 bases from J, with 8 bases in between. The CDR3 loop spans 12 amino acids. The CDR3 region has the DNA TGTGCCTGGAGCCTAGGGGCAGATACGCAGTATTTT. It codes for CAWSLGADTQYF. The complete variable domain, with remaining parts taken from reference TRBV30 and TRBJ2-3, reads SQTIHQWPATLVQPVGSPLSLECTVEGTSNPNLYWYRQAAGRGLQLLFYSVGIGQISSEVPQNLSASRPQDRQFILSSKKLLLSDSGFYLCAWSLGADTQYFGPGTRLTVL.

The chain uses TRBV7-9 and TRBJ1-5, with unresolved D. Trimming stripped 6 bases from V and 0 bases from J, with 6 bases between. CDR1 is SEHNR, CDR2 FQNEAQ, per germline (reference sequence). There are 13 residues in the CDR3. The CDR3 nucleotides are TGTGCCAGCAGGGAGGGTAGCAATCAGCCCCAGCATTTT. It specifies CASREGSNQPQHF.

The chain is built from TRBV6-5 and TRBJ2-7, with TRBD1 matching 9 bases. Germline V gene lookup returns CDR1 MNHEY and CDR2 SVGAGI. The CDR3 loop spans 15 amino acids. Trimming at V came to 6 bases and at J to 3 bases, leaving 9 bases not matched to a gene. The CDR3 loop is CASRTGTGIYYEQYF. For the CDR3, the DNA is TGTGCCAGCAGAACCGGGACAGGGATCTACTACGAGCAGTACTTC.

This clone was found once. The V gene is TRBV7-8, the J gene TRBJ2-5; 7 positions agree with TRBD1. The J call is doubtful: the DNA matches TRBJ2-7 better. The CDR3 has 15 residues. Germline CDR1 SGHVS, CDR2 FQNEAQ. The CDR3: CASSRDSLNPYEQYF. The CDR3 DNA sequence: TGTGCCAGCAGCAGGGACAGCCTCAACCCCTACGAGCAGTACTTC.

The V and J genes are TRBV19 and TRBJ2-3, with TRBD2 identical over 14 bases. CDR3 length: 17 amino acids. V was clipped by 7 bases and J by 2 bases; unmatched bases: 8. CDR1 and CDR2 from the germline V gene are LNHDA and SQIVND (reference sequence). The CDR3 nucleotides read TGTGCCAGTAAAAGGACTAGCGGGGGGCAAAACACAGATACGCAGTATTTT. Encoded protein: CASKRTSGGQNTDTQYF.

The genes are TRBV6-1 and TRBJ1-2, with D perhaps TRBD1 (5 bases). CDR1 is MNHNS and CDR2 is SASEGT in the germline V gene. CDR3 size: 15 residues. Trimming cost V 3 bases and J 4 bases, with 15 bases left between them. The CDR3 DNA reads as TGTGCCAGCAGTGATTGGGGAGGGGACGGCTATGGCTACACCTTC. This codes for CASSDWGGDGYGYTF.

The V call is TRBV2, the J call TRBJ1-5; 7 bases match TRBD1. The germline V gene has CDR1 SNHLY and CDR2 FYNNEI. Unmatched junction bases numbered 9, after V lost 4 bases and J lost 0 bases. CDR3 size: 17 residues. CDR3 protein: CASSVPGQSYSNQPQHF. CDR3 sequence (DNA): TGTGCCAGCAGTGTTCCGGGACAGAGCTATAGCAATCAGCCCCAGCATTTT.

V gene TRBV5-1 combines with J gene TRBJ1-3, with D hard to call. The CDR3 has 16 amino acids. Germline loops: CDR1 SGHRS, CDR2 YFSETQ. V gave up 3 bases and J gave up 0 bases, with 13 bases separating them. The CDR3 DNA follows: TGCGCCAGCAGCTCTCAAGACACCTTCTCTGGAAACACCATATATTTT. Translation gives CASSSQDTFSGNTIYF.